This T cell receptor (beta chain) was documented in a study of T cells in Graves' hyperthyroidism and ophthalmopathy. This clonotype was counted between two and nine times. TCR beta CDR3 regions were amplified from RNA transcripts. In the first-round RT-PCR of the TCR CDR3, the HTBI primer set was used. TCRdb reprocessed the multiplex PCR reads via MiXCR and lists one record per CDR3 protein. The sample has 600,000 to 850,000 distinct CDR3 sequences, 18% seen once. Germline CDR1 MRHNA, CDR2 SNTAGT. CDR3 length: 16 residues. After removal of 4 bases from V and 4 bases from J, the junction contained 10 bases not matched to a gene. The blood sample was taken at first hyperthyroidism diagnosis, before any ophthalmopathy symptoms. PBMCs were collected from an approximately 9.4 ml volume of fresh peripheral blood.

The clonotype was recovered from a woman between 50 and 59 years old with Graves' hyperthyroidism that later progressed to Graves' ophthalmopathy. The chain employs TRBV6-4 and TRBJ2-1; 7 bases fit TRBD2. The sequencing sample was made of blood. The CDR3 region is CASSGSGGGVYNEQFF. The CDR3 bases are TGTGCCAGCAGTGGATCCGGCGGGGGTGTATACAATGAGCAGTTCTTC.